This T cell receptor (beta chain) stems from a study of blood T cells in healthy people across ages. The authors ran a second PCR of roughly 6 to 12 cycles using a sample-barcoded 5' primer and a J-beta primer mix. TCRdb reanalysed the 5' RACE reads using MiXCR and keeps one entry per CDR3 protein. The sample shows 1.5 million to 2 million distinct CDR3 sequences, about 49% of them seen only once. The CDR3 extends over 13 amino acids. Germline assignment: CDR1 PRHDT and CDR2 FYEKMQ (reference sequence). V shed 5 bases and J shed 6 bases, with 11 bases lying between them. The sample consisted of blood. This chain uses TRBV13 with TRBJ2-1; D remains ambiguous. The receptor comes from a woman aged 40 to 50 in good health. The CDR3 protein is CASSPTQVNEQFF. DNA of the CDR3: TGTGCCAGCAGCCCAACCCAGGTCAATGAGCAGTTCTTC.